The present TCR beta chain was sequenced within a study of lymphopenia after photon versus proton radiotherapy. Points from the study as a whole: Under photons, naive T cells and diversity fell while effector/memory populations rose. Better survival with proton therapy was suggested as possible, not demonstrated. Oligoclonal CD8+ Temra expansion after nadir drove photon patients' diversity drop.

To note about this clone: Its specificity is unknown.

The CDR3 runs 14 residues. Germline loops: CDR1 ENHRY, CDR2 SYGVKD. Unmatched junction bases numbered 2, after V lost 6 bases and J lost 3 bases. Some clones are missing from TCRdb's copy, which holds only in-frame ones; the method was immunoSEQ multiplex PCR. The top ten clones hold around 2.2% of a sample with around 59,000 clones, approximately 88% of them seen once. The chain has TRBV10-3 and TRBJ2-2, with 9 bases matching TRBD1. The sample in question was peripheral blood, obtained from a patient treated with proton-based radiotherapy. The sequence was collected from a man aged 60 to 69 with pancreatic cancer. The CDR3 sequence: CAIRQGADTGELFF. CDR3 DNA: TGTGCCATCAGACAGGGGGCCGACACCGGGGAGCTGTTTTTT.